Reported below is one T cell receptor beta chain. The table came from immunoSEQ multiplex PCR; TCRdb's copy has only in-frame clones and leaves some out. The table has 170,000 or so clones, approximately 80% seen once. Between the trimmed V and J ends, which lost 6 bases and 4 bases, there was a span of 4 bases. The CDR3 has 10 amino acids. Per the germline V gene, CDR1 is MNHEY and CDR2 is SVGAGI. The sample comes from a study of blood T cell repertoires in COVID-19. Study-level information: Samples taken during acute and convalescent COVID-19 were collected in the United States, Italy and Spain.

The clonotype was recovered from a woman aged 40 to 49 with COVID-19, enrolled during active disease. Sequencing was carried out using peripheral blood. The chain joins TRBV6-5 to TRBJ2-7; no firm D call. The CDR3 here is CASRSYEQYF. CDR3 coding DNA: TGTGCCAGCAGGTCGTACGAGCAGTACTTC.